The rows below give T cell receptor beta chains drawn from one sample of a study of cytomegalovirus exposure and HLA in healthy donors. Profiled with immunoSEQ multiplex PCR; TCRdb holds only in-frame clones, not every one. The sample shows 180,000 or so clones, around four fifths of them seen only once. Sequencing used PBMCs. The receptors derive from a female donor in good health and CMV-seronegative. Each CDR3 is given with its conserved first and last residue. D genes are given only for firm matches. The size entry is marked missing in some rows and otherwise reads once, few, many or a size class.

>TRBJ1-2|TRBV28|NA|NA
TGTGCCAGCAGTTTTTACACTAAGGGGGACACCTATGGCTACACCTTC
CASSFYTKGDTYGYTF
>TRBJ2-2|TRBV9|TRBD1|NA
TGTGCCAGCAGCCCCCGCAGGGGGCGAACCGGGGAGCTGTTTTTT
CASSPRRGRTGELFF
>TRBJ1-2|TRBV7-9|NA|NA
TGTGCCAGCATAAGACAGGAGATTCCTAACTATGGCTACACCTTC
CASIRQEIPNYGYTF
>TRBJ2-4|TRBV28|TRBD1|once
TGTGCCAGCAGTTCCTCCCTTGGGACAGGGGAGGGAAACATTCAGTACTTC
CASSSSLGTGEGNIQYF
>TRBJ2-6|TRBV5-1|TRBD1|NA
TGCGCCAGCAGCTCTCCGGGACAGCACTTCTCTGGGGCCAACGTCCTGACTTTC
CASSSPGQHFSGANVLTF
>TRBJ2-1|TRBV5-4|TRBD2|NA
TGTGCCAGCAGCTTCTTACTAGCGGGAGGTGAGCAGTTCTTC
CASSFLLAGGEQFF
>TRBJ1-1|TRBV29-1|TRBD1|NA
TGCAGCGTTGCCTTTGCTGGGACAGGGCGGACTGAAGCTTTCTTT
CSVAFAGTGRTEAFF
>TRBJ1-5|TRBV6-6|NA|NA
TGTGCCAGCAGATCGACAGTATCAAGCAATCAGCCCCAGCATTTT
CASRSTVSSNQPQHF
>TRBJ2-5|TRBV18|NA|NA
TGTGCCAGCTCACCATTTGGTTCGAGGCGGCAAGAGACCCAGTACTTC
CASSPFGSRRQETQYF
>TRBJ1-1|TRBV2|TRBD1|few
TGTGCCAGCCGTAAGACAGGGATTGGGACTGAAGCTTTCTTT
CASRKTGIGTEAFF
>TRBJ2-7|TRBV27|TRBD2|NA
TGTGCCAGCAGTTCCACCGGGACTAGCGCCTACGAGCAGTACTTC
CASSSTGTSAYEQYF
>TRBJ1-4|TRBV7-8|NA|once
TGTGCCAGCAGCTTCCGAGATGCAACTAATGAAAAACTGTTTTTT
CASSFRDATNEKLFF
>TRBJ2-7|TRBV7-8|TRBD2|NA
TGTGCCAGCAGCTTAGTAGCTAGCGGGTACTCCTACGAGCAGTACTTC
CASSLVASGYSYEQYF
>TRBJ1-1|TRBV13|NA|NA
TGTGCCAGCAGCTTCAGGGTTTTGAACACTGAAGCTTTCTTT
CASSFRVLNTEAFF
>TRBJ2-5|TRBV7-2|TRBD2|NA
TGTGCCAGCAGCATGGGACTAGCGGGGGTCGGGGAGACCCAGTACTTC
CASSMGLAGVGETQYF
>TRBJ1-3|TRBV2|NA|once
TGTGCCAGCAGTGCTCTACTAAGCGCCTCTGGAAACACCATATATTTT
CASSALLSASGNTIYF
>TRBJ1-1|TRBV4-1|NA|few
TGCGCCAGCAGCCAAGAAAGGCAGGGGATTGAAGCTTTCTTT
CASSQERQGIEAFF
>TRBJ2-2|TRBV4-3|TRBD2|few
TGCGCCAGCAGCCAAGAGGGTGGCGGGGGTTACACCGGGGAGCTGTTTTTT
CASSQEGGGGYTGELFF
>TRBJ1-1|TRBV28|NA|NA
TGTGCCAGCAGTGGACCTGGGGGGGCGTACACTGAAGCTTTCTTT
CASSGPGGAYTEAFF
>TRBJ2-3|TRBV4-1|NA|NA
TGCGCCAGCAGCCAAGATCCCTGGCCAGATACGCAGTATTTT
CASSQDPWPDTQYF
>TRBJ1-1|TRBV6-6|NA|NA
TGTGCCAGTACTCCATCCGGGGTAAACACTGAAGCTTTCTTT
CASTPSGVNTEAFF
>TRBJ2-2|TRBV6-5|TRBD1|NA
TGTGCCAGCAGTTACTCGCCGGGACAGGGCACCGGGGAGCTGTTTTTT
CASSYSPGQGTGELFF